The rows below give T cell receptor beta chains drawn from one sample of a study of CD8+ T cells in alopecia areata. Profiling relied on immunoSEQ multiplex PCR, and the TCRdb table lists in-frame clones only, not all of them. The sample lists approximately 180,000 clones, roughly 60% occurring once. Sequences were derived from CD4+ T cells sorted from blood, sampled at approximately week 61, from a patient treated with tofacitinib. All receptors come from a human donor with alopecia areata. CDR3s include the opening cysteine and the closing phenylalanine or tryptophan. A D gene is named only where the DNA matches it firmly. Clone size is given for some rows only: seen once, a few or many times, or a class if the clone is expanded.

CSVSPRNTEAFF TGCAGCGTTTCCCCTAGGAACACTGAAGCTTTCTTT - TRBJ1-1 - TRBV29-1
CASSPPGLGKLFF TGTGCCAGCTCACCACCGGGGTTGGGAAAACTGTTTTTT - TRBJ1-4 - TRBV18
CASSIPGQGRSQYF TGCGCCAGCAGCATACCGGGACAGGGAAGGAGTCAGTACTTC few TRBJ2-4 TRBD1 TRBV5-1
CAISEVGGGQPQHF TGTGCCATCAGTGAGGTTGGGGGTGGTCAGCCCCAGCATTTT - TRBJ1-5 - TRBV10-3
CATSRDMSRDGYTF TGTGCCACCAGCAGAGATATGTCACGGGATGGCTACACCTTC - TRBJ1-2 - TRBV15
CASSLSSAANTGELFF TGTGCCAGCAGCTTGTCTTCTGCGGCGAACACCGGGGAGCTGTTTTTT - TRBJ2-2 - TRBV5-4
CASSCPLRGGANEKLFF TGTGCCAGCAGCTGCCCCCTGCGGGGGGGAGCTAATGAAAAACTGTTTTTT - TRBJ1-4 - TRBV11-3
CAWSPTGTTGGRAAFF TGTGCCTGGAGTCCTACCGGGACAACCGGGGGAAGGGCAGCTTTCTTT - TRBJ1-1 - TRBV30
CASSYSPPVETQYF TGCGCCAGCAGCTACTCCCCACCAGTGGAGACCCAGTACTTC - TRBJ2-5 - TRBV5-1
CASSPTWAGELFF TGTGCCAGCAGTCCGACATGGGCCGGGGAGCTGTTTTTT - TRBJ2-2 - TRBV7-6
CASSLGQGSTDTQYF TGCGCCAGCAGCTTGGGACAGGGAAGCACAGATACGCAGTATTTT - TRBJ2-3 TRBD1 TRBV5-1
CAWRGLLGRFNEKLFF TGTGCCTGGAGGGGCCTCCTGGGACGGTTTAATGAAAAACTGTTTTTT - TRBJ1-4 - TRBV30
CAWSEGLAKNIQYF TGTGCCTGGAGTGAAGGGTTAGCCAAAAACATTCAGTACTTC - TRBJ2-4 - TRBV30